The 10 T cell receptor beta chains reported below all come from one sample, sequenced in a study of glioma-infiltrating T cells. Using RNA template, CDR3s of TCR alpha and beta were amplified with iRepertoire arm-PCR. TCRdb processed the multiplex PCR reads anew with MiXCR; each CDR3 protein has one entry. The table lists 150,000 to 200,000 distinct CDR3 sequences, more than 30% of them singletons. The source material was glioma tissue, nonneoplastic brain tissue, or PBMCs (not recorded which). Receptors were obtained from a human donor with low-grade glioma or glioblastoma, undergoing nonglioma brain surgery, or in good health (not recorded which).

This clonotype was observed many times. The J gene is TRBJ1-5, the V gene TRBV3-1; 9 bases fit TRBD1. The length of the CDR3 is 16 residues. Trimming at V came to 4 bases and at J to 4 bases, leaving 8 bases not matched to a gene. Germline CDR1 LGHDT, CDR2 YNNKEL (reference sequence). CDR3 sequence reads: CASSRGTGRANQPQHF. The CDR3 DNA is TGTGCCAGCAGCCGAGGGACAGGGAGGGCAAATCAGCCCCAGCATTTT.

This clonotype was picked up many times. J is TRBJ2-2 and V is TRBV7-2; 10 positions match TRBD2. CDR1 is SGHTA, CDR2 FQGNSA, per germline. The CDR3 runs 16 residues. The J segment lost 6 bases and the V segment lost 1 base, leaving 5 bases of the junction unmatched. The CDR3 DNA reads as TGTGCCAGCAGCTTAGGGGGGCTAGCGGGAGCCGGGGAGCTGTTTTTT. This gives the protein CASSLGGLAGAGELFF.

The CDR3, as DNA: TGTGCCAGTAAACTAGCGGGAGGTATCAATGAGCAGTTCTTC. It yields the protein CASKLAGGINEQFF. The V call is TRBV19, the J call TRBJ2-1, with 12 bases identical to TRBD2. This CDR3 is 14 amino acids long. From germline, CDR1 is LNHDA and CDR2 SQIVND (reference sequence). Trimming at V came to 7 bases and at J to 6 bases, leaving 4 bases not matched to a gene.

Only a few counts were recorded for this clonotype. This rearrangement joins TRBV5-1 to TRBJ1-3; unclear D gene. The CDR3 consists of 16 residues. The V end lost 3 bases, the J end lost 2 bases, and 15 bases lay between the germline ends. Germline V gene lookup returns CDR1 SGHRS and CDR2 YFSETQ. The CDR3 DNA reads TGCGCCAGCAGCTCGTTGGAGTCGGCAACTGGAAACACCATATATTTT. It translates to CASSSLESATGNTIYF.

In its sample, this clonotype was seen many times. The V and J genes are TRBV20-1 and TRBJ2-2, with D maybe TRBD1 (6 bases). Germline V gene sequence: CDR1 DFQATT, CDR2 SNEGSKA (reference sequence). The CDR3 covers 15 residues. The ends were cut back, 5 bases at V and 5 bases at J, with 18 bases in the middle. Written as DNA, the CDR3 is TGCAGTGCTCTTTCCCCGACGGACAGAACCGGGGAGCTGTTTTTT. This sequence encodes CSALSPTDRTGELFF.

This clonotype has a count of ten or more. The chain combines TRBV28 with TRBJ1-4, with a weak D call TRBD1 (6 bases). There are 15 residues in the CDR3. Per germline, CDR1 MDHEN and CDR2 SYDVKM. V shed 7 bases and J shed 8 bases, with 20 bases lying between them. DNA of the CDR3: TGTGCCAGCAAGGGAGGGGGAACAACGGACGAAAAACTGTTTTTT. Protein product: CASKGGGTTDEKLFF. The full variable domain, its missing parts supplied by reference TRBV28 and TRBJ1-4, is DVKVTQSSRYLVKRTGEKVFLECVQDMDHENMFWYRQDPGLGLRLIYFSYDVKMKEKGDIPEGYSVSREKKERFSLILESASTNQTSMYLCASKGGGTTDEKLFFGSGTQLSVL.

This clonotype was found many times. The CDR3: CASSTLTGTGGGYTF. The CDR3 DNA is TGCGCCAGCAGCACCTTAACCGGGACAGGGGGTGGCTACACCTTC. The chain is built from TRBV5-1 and TRBJ1-2; 11 bases are a match to TRBD1. Germline assignment: CDR1 SGHRS and CDR2 YFSETQ. The CDR3 runs to 15 residues. The V and J ends lost 4 bases and 7 bases, in that order; junction bases with no gene match: 9.

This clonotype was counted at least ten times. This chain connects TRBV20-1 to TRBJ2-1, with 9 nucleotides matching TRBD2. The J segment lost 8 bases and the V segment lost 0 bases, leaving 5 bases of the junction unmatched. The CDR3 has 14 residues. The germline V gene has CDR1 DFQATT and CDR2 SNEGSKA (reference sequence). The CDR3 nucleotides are TGCAGTGCTAGAGATCCTAGCGGGACCGATGAGCAGTTCTTC. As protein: CSARDPSGTDEQFF.

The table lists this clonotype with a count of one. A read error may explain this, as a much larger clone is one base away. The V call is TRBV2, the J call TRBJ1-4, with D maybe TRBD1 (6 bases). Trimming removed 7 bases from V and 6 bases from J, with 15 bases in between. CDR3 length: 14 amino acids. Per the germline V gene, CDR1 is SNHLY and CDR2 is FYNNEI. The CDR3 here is CASKQVGQDEKLFF. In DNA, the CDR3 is TGTGCCAGCAAGCAGGTGGGACAAGATGAAAAACTGTTTTTT.

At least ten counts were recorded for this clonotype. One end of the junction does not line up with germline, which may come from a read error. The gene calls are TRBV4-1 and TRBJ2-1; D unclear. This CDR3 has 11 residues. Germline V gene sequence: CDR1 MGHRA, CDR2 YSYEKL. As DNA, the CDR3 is TGCGCCAGCAGCCAAGATCGAAGGGCCTACTTC. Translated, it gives CASSQDRRAYF.